Presented here are 22 T cell receptor beta chains from one specimen sequenced in a study of cytomegalovirus exposure and HLA in healthy donors. 13 Jbeta primers and 60 Vbeta primers were used for the PCR. The data were produced by immunoSEQ multiplex PCR, yet TCRdb's version contains in-frame clones alone and is incomplete. The sample has about 170,000 clones, 65% to 90% seen once. Input material: PBMCs. The receptors were sampled from a male donor in good health and CMV-seronegative.

The rearrangement uses TRBV5-6 and TRBJ2-5; 9 bases map to TRBD1. TRBJ2-7 matches the DNA end more closely, so the J call is doubtful. Germline CDR1 SGHDT, CDR2 YYEEEE. This CDR3 has 13 residues. This CDR3 is CASNRDRENEQYF. For the CDR3, the DNA is TGTGCCAGCAACCGGGACAGGGAGAACGAGCAGTACTTC.

The chain links TRBV7-6 to TRBJ1-6; 8 positions match TRBD1. Looked up from germline, CDR1 is SGHVS and CDR2 is FNYEAQ. Losses at the gene ends were 5 bases for V and 6 bases for J; bases not matched to a gene: 9. This CDR3 region has 16 residues. CDR3 sequence (DNA): TGTGCCAGCAGCCCCGGACAGGGATTGAGTAATTCACCCCTCCACTTT. This sequence encodes CASSPGQGLSNSPLHF.

The J gene is TRBJ2-2, the V gene TRBV30, with 7 bases lining up with TRBD1. Germline CDR1 is GTSNPN and CDR2 is SVGIG (reference sequence). The CDR3 extends over 14 amino acids. The V segment lost 4 bases and the J segment 5 bases; nucleotides outside the gene matches: 7. CDR3 amino acids: CAWTPGQKTGELFF. The CDR3, as DNA: TGTGCCTGGACCCCGGGACAGAAAACCGGGGAGCTGTTTTTT.

The J gene is TRBJ1-6, the V gene TRBV5-1; 8 nucleotides align to TRBD1. The CDR3 is 15 residues long. Trimming at V came to 4 bases and at J to 9 bases, leaving 9 bases not matched to a gene. Looked up from germline, CDR1 is SGHRS and CDR2 is YFSETQ. The CDR3 here is CASSPRQGSLSPLHF. For the CDR3, the DNA is TGCGCCAGCAGCCCCCGACAGGGGAGTCTTTCACCCCTCCACTTT. Full variable domain (missing parts from reference TRBV5-1 and TRBJ1-6): KAGVTQTPRYLIKTRGQQVTLSCSPISGHRSVSWYQQTPGQGLQFLFEYFSETQRNKGNFPGRFSGRQFSNSRSEMNVSTLELGDSALYLCASSPRQGSLSPLHFGNGTRLTVT.

V and J are TRBV18 and TRBJ2-2; 10 nucleotides match TRBD2. CDR3 length equals 17 residues. The V gene end was trimmed by 6 bases and the J gene end by 0 bases; junction bases not matched to a gene: 7. In germline, CDR1 is KGHSH, CDR2 LQKENI. CDR3 sequence reads: CASSIQLAGTNTGELFF. The CDR3 DNA reads TGTGCCAGCTCGATCCAACTAGCGGGGACGAACACCGGGGAGCTGTTTTTT.

This clone has more than one count but fewer than ten. The chain carries TRBV7-6 and TRBJ2-2, with D possibly TRBD1 on 5 matching bases. Germline V gene lookup returns CDR1 SGHVS and CDR2 FNYEAQ. Trimming pared 3 bases from V and 2 bases from J, leaving 7 bases between. The CDR3 length is 14 residues. The CDR3 DNA sequence: TGTGCCAGCAGCTTCGGACACAACACCGGGGAGCTGTTTTTT. Its translation: CASSFGHNTGELFF.

V and J are TRBV6-1 and TRBJ2-5; D not certain. Germline CDR1 and CDR2: MNHNS and SASEGT. V lost 4 bases to trimming and J lost 4 bases, with 10 bases between them. The CDR3 extends over 13 amino acids. The CDR3 DNA sequence: TGTGCCAGCAGTGGTGGCAGAGGAGAGACCCAGTACTTC. It translates to CASSGGRGETQYF.

The gene calls are TRBV7-2 and TRBJ2-7, with a possible D match to TRBD2 (5 bases). The DNA end lines up better with TRBJ2-1; the J call may be wrong. CDR1 is SGHTA, CDR2 FQGNSA, per germline. This CDR3 has 14 residues. CDR3 DNA sequence: TGTGCCAGCAGCTTAGGAAGCGGCTACAATGAGCAGTTCTTC. Amino acids: CASSLGSGYNEQFF.

The chain links TRBV7-2 to TRBJ2-1; 7 bases agree with TRBD2. V shed 5 bases and J 6 bases; nucleotides not matched to a gene: 7. The CDR3 runs to 14 residues. CDR1 and CDR2 from the germline V gene are SGHTA and FQGNSA. CDR3 sequence (DNA): TGTGCCAGCAGCATATCCTTAGCGGGCAATGAGCAGTTCTTC. Translating gives CASSISLAGNEQFF. Variable domain in full (rest from reference TRBV7-2 and TRBJ2-1): GAGVSQSPSNKVTEKGKDVELRCDPISGHTALYWYRQSLGQGLEFLIYFQGNSAPDKSGLPSDRFSAERTGGSVSTLTIQRTQQEDSAVYLCASSISLAGNEQFFGPGTRLTVL.

This sequence joins TRBV20-1 and TRBJ1-1; no firm D call. Germline CDR1 reads DFQATT; CDR2 reads SNEGSKA (reference sequence). This CDR3 comprises 11 residues. V gave up 6 bases and J gave up 2 bases, with 7 bases separating them. As DNA, the CDR3 is TGCAGTGCCGAGACAAACACTGAAGCTTTCTTT. Translated, it gives CSAETNTEAFF.

The rearrangement joins TRBV5-1 to TRBJ1-1; TRBD1 matches at 8 bases. V was clipped by 5 bases and J by 0 bases; unmatched bases: 9. CDR1 is SGHRS and CDR2 is YFSETQ in the germline V gene. The CDR3 length is 16 residues. CDR3 amino acids: CASRYGTGNMNTEAFF. The CDR3 DNA follows: TGCGCCAGCAGGTACGGGACAGGCAACATGAACACTGAAGCTTTCTTT. Full variable domain (remainder filled in from reference TRBV5-1 and TRBJ1-1): KAGVTQTPRYLIKTRGQQVTLSCSPISGHRSVSWYQQTPGQGLQFLFEYFSETQRNKGNFPGRFSGRQFSNSRSEMNVSTLELGDSALYLCASRYGTGNMNTEAFFGQGTRLTVV.

This clone was found once. CDR3 nucleotide sequence: TGTGCCAGCAGCCCGCTGGCGGGTTCACCCCTCCACTTT. Protein: CASSPLAGSPLHF. The chain employs TRBV7-9 and TRBJ1-6; unclear D gene. The CDR3 has 13 residues. Trimming pared 5 bases from V and 9 bases from J, leaving 11 bases between. Per germline, CDR1 SEHNR and CDR2 FQNEAQ (reference sequence).

This clone is medium-sized (0.01 to 0.1%) in the sample. The V and J genes are TRBV7-9 and TRBJ1-6; D unresolved. The V end was cut by 3 bases, the J end by 0 bases, with 6 bases between. CDR3 length: 15 residues. Per the germline V gene, CDR1 is SEHNR and CDR2 is FQNEAQ (reference sequence). In nucleotides, the CDR3 is TGTGCCAGCAGCTTGAGGAGCTCCTATAATTCACCCCTCCACTTT. Protein: CASSLRSSYNSPLHF.

The V and J genes are TRBV9 and TRBJ2-7; no clear D gene. V was pared by 3 bases and J by 0 bases, with 4 bases between. The CDR3 is made up of 12 amino acids. CDR1 is SGDLS, CDR2 YYNGEE, per germline. CDR3: CASSGSSYEQYF. CDR3 coding DNA: TGTGCCAGCAGCGGGAGCTCCTACGAGCAGTACTTC.

This clone showed up just a few times. The chain is built from TRBV5-4 and TRBJ1-2; D might be TRBD1 (6 bases). The ends were cut back, 0 bases at V and 8 bases at J, with 17 bases in the middle. The germline V gene encodes CDR1 SGHNT and CDR2 YYREEE (reference sequence). The CDR3 is made up of 15 amino acids. CDR3: CASSLGTAGVSGYTF. The DNA for the CDR3 is TGTGCCAGCAGCTTGGGCACGGCAGGGGTAAGCGGCTACACCTTC.

The chain carries TRBV19 and TRBJ2-1; TRBD1 aligns across 9 bases. V shed 4 bases, J shed 7 bases, and the junction held 14 bases outside the gene matches. Germline loops: CDR1 LNHDA, CDR2 SQIVND (reference sequence). This CDR3 spans 17 amino acids. Here the CDR3 DNA reads TGTGCCAGTAGTAGTAAGGGGACAGGGACTTTGAGAAATGAGCAGTTCTTC. It is translated as CASSSKGTGTLRNEQFF.

The chain joins TRBV29-1 to TRBJ1-1; maybe TRBD1 (5 bases). The CDR3 runs to 14 residues. V shed 8 bases and J shed 0 bases, with 16 bases lying between them. Germline-derived CDR1 and CDR2 are SQVTM and ANQGSEA. The CDR3 region has the DNA TGCAGCACCGGGGGAGATTACATGAACACTGAAGCTTTCTTT. It translates to CSTGGDYMNTEAFF.

This clone has only a few counts. This chain joins TRBV11-2 and TRBJ2-2; tentatively, D is TRBD1 (6 bases). The CDR3 is 15 amino acids. From germline, CDR1 is SGHAT and CDR2 FQNNGV. V lost 1 base and J 5 bases, leaving 11 bases between the germline ends. CDR3 nucleotides: TGTGCCAGCAGCTTAGTCAGGGGTAGGACCGGGGAGCTGTTTTTT. As protein: CASSLVRGRTGELFF.

This chain links TRBV6-5 with TRBJ2-5; TRBD2 matches 10 bases. J lost 2 bases, V lost 2 bases, and 5 bases had no gene match. Germline values: CDR1 MNHEY, CDR2 SVGAGI. The CDR3 totals 16 residues. The CDR3 sequence is CASSYGERGGQETQYF. CDR3 nucleotides: TGTGCCAGCAGTTACGGAGAGCGGGGGGGGCAAGAGACCCAGTACTTC.

The chain recombines TRBV27 with TRBJ2-1, with a weak D call TRBD1 (6 bases). Germline V CDR1 and CDR2: MNHEY, SMNVEV (reference sequence). This CDR3 is built from 14 residues. V was trimmed by 3 bases and J by 5 bases, leaving 11 bases between them. CDR3 residues: CASSFGQGNNEQFF. The CDR3 region has the DNA TGTGCCAGCAGTTTTGGCCAGGGGAACAATGAGCAGTTCTTC.

The rearrangement joins TRBV19 to TRBJ2-3; the D gene is possibly TRBD1 (6 bases). The CDR3 covers 14 residues. The germline V gene encodes CDR1 LNHDA and CDR2 SQIVND (reference sequence). Trimming removed 1 base from V and 4 bases from J, with 9 bases in between. CDR3 sequence (DNA): TGTGCCAGTAGTATAGCCTCAGGGGCAGATACGCAGTATTTT. It yields the protein CASSIASGADTQYF.

The chain links TRBV19 to TRBJ1-4, with TRBD1 matching over 11 bases. Germline V lookup: CDR1 LNHDA, CDR2 SQIVND (reference sequence). The CDR3 covers 16 residues. J was trimmed by 5 bases and V by 4 bases; bases with no gene match: 6. The CDR3 loop reads CASSRHGQGANEKLFF. The CDR3 DNA is TGTGCCAGTAGTAGACACGGACAGGGGGCGAATGAAAAACTGTTTTTT.